These 10 T cell receptor beta chains share one sample of origin, sequenced in a study of T cells in Graves' hyperthyroidism and ophthalmopathy. Researchers took RNA transcripts and amplified the TCR beta CDR3 regions from them. A set of HTBI primers served as the primers for a first-round RT-PCR of the TCR CDR3. TCRdb reprocessed the multiplex PCR reads with MiXCR, giving one entry per CDR3 protein. The profile shows about 350,000 distinct CDR3 sequences, 14% of them singletons. Specimen: blood. The receptors derive from a woman under 40 with Graves' hyperthyroidism.

This clonotype occurred many times. This chain connects TRBV27 to TRBJ2-1; 9 bases agree with TRBD2. The germline V gene has CDR1 MNHEY and CDR2 SMNVEV (reference sequence). The length of the CDR3 is 16 residues. V shed 5 bases and J 6 bases; nucleotides not matched to a gene: 11. The CDR3 nucleotides read TGTGCCAGCAGTAGGGGACTAGCCAAAATGCTCAATGAGCAGTTCTTC. Its translation is CASSRGLAKMLNEQFF.

This clonotype was counted at least ten times. This chain uses TRBV2 with TRBJ1-3; D remains unclear. The CDR3 contains 15 residues. The V and J ends lost 2 bases and 4 bases respectively, with 12 bases between them. Per germline, CDR1 SNHLY and CDR2 FYNNEI. The CDR3 spells CASSEKEGSGNTIYF. The CDR3 region has the DNA TGTGCCAGCAGTGAAAAGGAGGGCTCAGGAAACACCATATATTTT.

This clonotype was observed a handful of times. The chain uses TRBV20-1 and TRBJ2-1; 11 nucleotides align to TRBD2. Germline CDR1 and CDR2: DFQATT and SNEGSKA (reference sequence). This CDR3 is 15 amino acids long. The J segment lost 8 bases and the V segment lost 1 base, leaving 7 bases of the junction unmatched. CDR3: CSARARSGRVDEQFF. The CDR3 DNA is TGCAGTGCTAGAGCCCGTAGCGGGAGGGTCGATGAGCAGTTCTTC.

This clonotype was observed a few times. The V gene is TRBV12-3 or TRBV12-4, the J gene TRBJ2-5, with unresolved D. Trimming cost V 1 base and J 5 bases, with 8 bases left between them. The CDR3 runs 13 residues. In DNA form, the CDR3 reads TGTGCCAGCAGTTTAGTGGAATCCGAGACCCAGTACTTC. Amino acid sequence: CASSLVESETQYF.

This clonotype was seen a few times. This chain uses TRBV11-2 with TRBJ2-6; no reliable D call. CDR3 length: 14 amino acids. Germline loops: CDR1 SGHAT, CDR2 FQNNGV. Trimming shortened V by 4 bases and J by 1 base, and 5 bases separated the two germline ends. The CDR3 here is CASSSISGANVLTF. The CDR3 region has the DNA TGTGCCAGCAGCTCCATTTCTGGGGCCAACGTCCTGACTTTC.

This clonotype was seen a few times. The V call is TRBV12-3 or TRBV12-4, the J call TRBJ2-1; no firm D call. V gave up 6 bases and J gave up 8 bases, with 14 bases separating them. The CDR3 runs 13 residues. The CDR3 DNA reads TGTGCCAGCAGCAGGATTACCGCTGATGAGCAGTTCTTC. It is translated as CASSRITADEQFF.

There are a few counts of this clonotype. The chain has TRBV10-2 and TRBJ2-3; 7 bases are shared with TRBD1. Germline V CDR1 and CDR2: WSHSY, SAAADI. V lost 8 bases, J lost 2 bases, and 7 bases stayed unmatched. This CDR3 has 14 residues. The DNA of the CDR3 is TGCGCCAGCCGGGACAGACACCTCACAGATACGCAGTATTTT. Its protein is CASRDRHLTDTQYF.

The V and J genes are TRBV20-1 and TRBJ2-7; D gene ambiguous. Trimming took off 6 bases at V and 3 bases at J, with 9 bases between the two ends. This CDR3 contains 11 residues. Germline V gene lookup returns CDR1 DFQATT and CDR2 SNEGSKA (reference sequence). CDR3 coding DNA: TGCAGTGCCCCGTCCAGCTACGAGCAGTACTTC. It yields the protein CSAPSSYEQYF.

This clonotype was seen repeatedly, ten times or more. This sequence joins TRBV28 and TRBJ1-2; the D gene is possibly TRBD1 (6 bases). Germline CDR1 is MDHEN and CDR2 is SYDVKM. Trimming shortened V by 7 bases and J by 8 bases, and 14 bases separated the two germline ends. The CDR3 contains 12 residues. CDR3 nucleotides: TGTGCCAGCACAAGGGGGGGGCGCGGCTACACCTTC. As protein: CASTRGGRGYTF.

This clonotype has more than one count but fewer than ten. The chain carries TRBV6-1 and TRBJ1-6; a weak D match, TRBD1 (5 bases). Per germline, CDR1 MNHNS and CDR2 SASEGT. The CDR3 is 14 residues long. V lost 8 bases and J lost 7, with 15 bases in between. The DNA for the CDR3 is TGTGCCAGCTGCTTGGGGCAGCCAAATTCACCCCTCCACTTT. Translating it yields CASCLGQPNSPLHF.